This T cell receptor (beta chain) was obtained from a study of cytomegalovirus exposure and HLA in healthy donors. Germline lookup yields CDR1 MNHNS and CDR2 SASEGT. CDR3 size: 19 residues. Trimming took 0 bases from V and 7 from J; bases not matched to a gene: 15. The PCR ran on 60 Vbeta and 13 Jbeta primers. Measured with immunoSEQ multiplex PCR; TCRdb has only the in-frame clones, and not every one. The table lists more than 85,000 clones, about 86% of them singletons. The sample was PBMCs. This sequence joins TRBV6-1 and TRBJ1-5, with 10 bases fitting TRBD1. The TCR was taken from a woman in her thirties in good health and CMV-seronegative. In DNA, the CDR3 is TGTGCCAGCAGTGAAGCGCTACATTCATCAAGGGACAGGGGCCAGCCCCAGCATTTT. Protein sequence: CASSEALHSSRDRGQPQHF.